A selection of T cell receptor beta chains follows, all from one sample in a study of CD8+ T cells in alopecia areata. Clones were read by immunoSEQ multiplex PCR, and TCRdb kept only the in-frame ones, dropping some. The table has about 100,000 clones, about 40% seen once; the top ten hold about 17%. Sequencing used CD8+ T cells sorted from blood, obtained at week 24, from a patient treated with tofacitinib. Every receptor here comes from a human donor with alopecia areata. Both conserved end residues are part of each CDR3. The D gene is left open where the match is weak. Some rows have no size entry. The others give once, few or many, or a class for an expanded clone.

TRBJ2-7 | TRBD1 | TRBV25-1 | 14 | NA | TGTGCCAGCGAACCCGGGACAGGGAACTACGAGCAGTACTTC | CASEPGTGNYEQYF
TRBJ1-2 | NA | TRBV7-9 | 13 | NA | TGTGCCAGCAGCTTTGGACCGGACTATGGCTACACCTTC | CASSFGPDYGYTF
TRBJ2-1 | NA | TRBV7-9 | 12 | NA | TGTGCCAGCGGGGCGGTCTACAATGAGCAGTTCTTC | CASGAVYNEQFF
TRBJ2-2 | NA | TRBV6-6 | 16 | NA | TGTGCCAGCAGTTACGGTCCATCTTCGAACACCGGGGAGCTGTTTTTT | CASSYGPSSNTGELFF
TRBJ2-7 | NA | TRBV2 | 13 | few | TGTGCCAGCAGTCCTAGGAGCTCCTACGAGCAGTACTTC | CASSPRSSYEQYF
TRBJ1-2 | NA | TRBV13 | 16 | NA | TGTGCCAGCAGCACAACCCCCCCCGGCCGACTAAATGGCTACACCTTC | CASSTTPPGRLNGYTF
TRBJ2-7 | NA | TRBV29-1 | 11 | NA | TGCAGCGTTGTAGGCAGGGGCGAGCAGTACTTC | CSVVGRGEQYF
TRBJ2-1 | NA | TRBV5-1 | 13 | NA | TGCGCCAGCAGCTTGCCGGGCAACAATGAGCAGTTCTTC | CASSLPGNNEQFF
TRBJ1-2 | NA | TRBV5-1 | 15 | NA | TGCGCCAGCAGCCTCGCCCGGACAGCTGGCTATGGCTACACCTTC | CASSLARTAGYGYTF
TRBJ2-2 | NA | TRBV11-2 | 14 | NA | TGTGCCAGCAGAAGGCAGGGTGACACCGGGGAGCTGTTTTTT | CASRRQGDTGELFF
TRBJ2-5 | NA | TRBV4-1 | 16 | NA | TGCGCCAGCAGCCAAAGCCAGGGGGGCGGACAAGAGACCCAGTACTTC | CASSQSQGGGQETQYF
TRBJ1-2 | TRBD1 | TRBV9 | 13 | NA | TGTGCCAGCAGCGCCCGGACAGGGAATGGCTACACCTTC | CASSARTGNGYTF
TRBJ2-1 | TRBD2 | TRBV5-1 | 17 | NA | TGCGCCAGCAGCCTATACCAAGGACTAGCGGGAGTGGGAGAGCAGTTCTTC | CASSLYQGLAGVGEQFF
TRBJ2-4 | NA | TRBV27 | 11 | NA | TGTGCCAGCACCCAATACAACATTCAGTACTTC | CASTQYNIQYF
TRBJ2-6 | NA | TRBV4-1 | 11 | NA | TGCGCCAGCAGGGGAGGAGGCGTCCTGACTTTC | CASRGGGVLTF
TRBJ2-4 | NA | TRBV7-9 | 18 | once | TGTGCCAGCAGCTTAGTACCCCCGGCGGATACGCCCAAAAACATTCAGTACTTC | CASSLVPPADTPKNIQYF
TRBJ1-2 | NA | TRBV29-1 | 11 | NA | TGCAGCGTTGTTCGGGACTATGGCTACACCTTC | CSVVRDYGYTF
TRBJ2-3 | TRBD2 | TRBV2 | 15 | once | TGTGCCAGTCCTGGTCTAGCGGGGGCGTCGGATACGCAGTATTTT | CASPGLAGASDTQYF
TRBJ1-2 | NA | TRBV11-2 | 12 | few | TGTGCCAGCAGCTTAGTGTCGGGTAGCTACACCTTC | CASSLVSGSYTF
TRBJ2-7 | NA | TRBV27 | 14 | few | TGTGCCAGCAGACTTGCCTCCGGGACGCGAGAGCAGTACTTC | CASRLASGTREQYF
TRBJ2-2 | NA | TRBV6-5 | 10 | few | TGTGCCACCTATTCCGGGGAGCTGTTTTTT | CATYSGELFF
TRBJ1-5 | NA | TRBV23-1 | 14 | few | TGCGCCAGCTTTCGGGAGGTGGGGAATCAGCCCCAGCATTTT | CASFREVGNQPQHF
TRBJ2-3 | NA | TRBV14 | 14 | NA | TGTGCCAGCAGCGATTACCAGGGCACAGATACGCAGTATTTT | CASSDYQGTDTQYF
TRBJ2-7 | TRBD1 | TRBV7-9 | 12 | few | TGTGCCAGCAGCCCAGGGGGCAACGAGCAGTACTTC | CASSPGGNEQYF
TRBJ2-7 | TRBD2 | TRBV11-3 | 19 | NA | TGTGCCAGCAGCCCCGTCCAGTCCGGGACTAGCGGGAGGGTGCACGAGCAGTACTTC | CASSPVQSGTSGRVHEQYF
TRBJ2-7 | TRBD1 | TRBV5-1 | 15 | NA | TGCGCCAGCAGCGGAACCGGACAGGGATCCTACGAGCAGTACTTC | CASSGTGQGSYEQYF
TRBJ1-1 | NA | TRBV5-1 | 13 | NA | TGCGCCAGCAGCTTATCGGGTGGCACTGAAGCTTTCTTT | CASSLSGGTEAFF
TRBJ1-5 | NA | TRBV6-1 | 14 | NA | TGTGCCAGCAGTGAAGTGGGATGGGATCAGCCCCAGCATTTT | CASSEVGWDQPQHF
TRBJ1-1 | NA | TRBV29-1 | 12 | NA | TGCAGCGCCAACGAAGGGAACACTGAAGCTTTCTTT | CSANEGNTEAFF
TRBJ2-2 | NA | TRBV30 | 14 | NA | TGTGCCTGGAGTGTCGGGGGGCATGCCGGGGAGCTGTTTTTT | CAWSVGGHAGELFF
TRBJ2-3 | TRBD2 | TRBV30 | 14 | once | TGTGCCTCGGGACTAGCGGGATTCGCAGATACGCAGTATTTT | CASGLAGFADTQYF
TRBJ1-5 | TRBD1 | TRBV27 | 15 | NA | TGTGCCAGCAGATTGGGACAGGGGAGCAATCAGCCCCAGCATTTT | CASRLGQGSNQPQHF
TRBJ2-2 | NA | TRBV29-1 | 11 | few | TGCAGCGTTATACAAGCTGGGGAGCTGTTTTTT | CSVIQAGELFF
TRBJ2-3 | NA | TRBV28 | 16 | NA | TGTGCCAGCAGTTTATTCGGGGTTCGAAACACAGATACGCAGTATTTT | CASSLFGVRNTDTQYF
TRBJ2-7 | TRBD2 | TRBV9 | 16 | NA | TGTGCCAGCAGCGTAGGGGGAGCGGGAGATACCTACGAGCAGTACTTC | CASSVGGAGDTYEQYF